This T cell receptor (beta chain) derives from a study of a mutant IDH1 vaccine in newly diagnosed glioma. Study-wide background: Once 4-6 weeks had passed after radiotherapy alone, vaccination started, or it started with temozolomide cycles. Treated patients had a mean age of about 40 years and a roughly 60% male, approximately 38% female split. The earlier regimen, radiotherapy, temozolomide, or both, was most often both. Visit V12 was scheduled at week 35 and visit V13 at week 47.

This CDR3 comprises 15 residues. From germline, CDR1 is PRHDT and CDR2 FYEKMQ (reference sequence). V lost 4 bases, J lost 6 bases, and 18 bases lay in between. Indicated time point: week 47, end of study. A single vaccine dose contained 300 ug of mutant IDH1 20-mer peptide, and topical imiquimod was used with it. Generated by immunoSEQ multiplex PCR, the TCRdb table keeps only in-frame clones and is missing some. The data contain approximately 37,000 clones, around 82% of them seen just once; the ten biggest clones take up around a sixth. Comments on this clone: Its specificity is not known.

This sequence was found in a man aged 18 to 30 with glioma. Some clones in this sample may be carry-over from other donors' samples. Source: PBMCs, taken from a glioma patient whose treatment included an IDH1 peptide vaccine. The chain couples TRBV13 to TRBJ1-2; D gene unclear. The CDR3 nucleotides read TGTGCCAGCAGCTCTCGGGTCACCCGGAGCGATGGCTACACCTTC. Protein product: CASSSRVTRSDGYTF.